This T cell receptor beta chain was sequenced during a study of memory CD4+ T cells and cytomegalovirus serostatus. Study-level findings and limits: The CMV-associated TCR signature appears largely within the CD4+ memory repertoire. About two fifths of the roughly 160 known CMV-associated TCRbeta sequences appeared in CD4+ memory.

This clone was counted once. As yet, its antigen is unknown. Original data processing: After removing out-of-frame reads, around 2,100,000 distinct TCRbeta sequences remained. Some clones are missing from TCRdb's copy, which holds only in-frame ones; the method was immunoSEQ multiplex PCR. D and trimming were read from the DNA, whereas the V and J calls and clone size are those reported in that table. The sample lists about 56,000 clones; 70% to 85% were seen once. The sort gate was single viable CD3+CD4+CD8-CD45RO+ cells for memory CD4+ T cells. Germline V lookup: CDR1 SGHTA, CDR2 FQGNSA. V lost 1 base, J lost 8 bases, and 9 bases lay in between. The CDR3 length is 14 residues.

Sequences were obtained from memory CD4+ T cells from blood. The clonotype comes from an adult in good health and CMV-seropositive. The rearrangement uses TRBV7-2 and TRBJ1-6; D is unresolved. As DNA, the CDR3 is TGTGCCAGCAGCTTAGATAGGACGTATTCACCCCTCCACTTT. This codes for CASSLDRTYSPLHF.